This T cell receptor beta chain comes out of a study of spatial heterogeneity in lung cancer. This clonotype was picked up a small number of times. Its specificity is unknown. Time point defined: blood at routine non-recurrence follow-up after resection. In TCRdb, the 5' RACE reads were re-called with MiXCR into one record per CDR3 protein. The sample has about 100,000 distinct CDR3 sequences, roughly 19% seen once; the top ten hold around a fifth. The CDR3 runs 14 residues. V shed 5 bases and J shed 0 bases, with 9 bases lying between them. The V gene's germline CDR1 is LNHNV and CDR2 YYDKDF (reference sequence). Study results and caveats: Ubiquitous expanded tumor TCRs appeared in blood more at resection than follow-up.

The source is a male donor with early-stage non-small cell lung cancer. The sample in question was PBMCs, obtained at follow-up. The V gene is TRBV15, the J gene TRBJ2-3; D gene uncertain. The CDR3 is CATSWSRSTDTQYF. The CDR3 coding sequence is TGTGCCACCAGCTGGAGCCGGAGCACAGATACGCAGTATTTT.